This T cell receptor (beta chain) appears in the sequencing data of a study of blood T cell repertoires in COVID-19. V shed 5 bases and J 4 bases; nucleotides not matched to a gene: 7. Germline V gives CDR1 SGHTA, CDR2 FQGNSA. There are 14 residues in the CDR3. Clones were sequenced by immunoSEQ multiplex PCR, and TCRdb holds only the in-frame ones, with some missing. The sample contains 30,000 to 40,000 clones, 85% to 90% of which appear only once. The sample comprised peripheral blood. This clonotype originated in a human donor with active COVID-19. The donor label of this sample is uncertain. The rearrangement uses TRBV7-2 and TRBJ1-1, with 7 bases identical to TRBD1. In DNA form, the CDR3 reads TGTGCCAGCAGCCCAAAGGGACAGAGCACTGAAGCTTTCTTT. Encoded protein: CASSPKGQSTEAFF.